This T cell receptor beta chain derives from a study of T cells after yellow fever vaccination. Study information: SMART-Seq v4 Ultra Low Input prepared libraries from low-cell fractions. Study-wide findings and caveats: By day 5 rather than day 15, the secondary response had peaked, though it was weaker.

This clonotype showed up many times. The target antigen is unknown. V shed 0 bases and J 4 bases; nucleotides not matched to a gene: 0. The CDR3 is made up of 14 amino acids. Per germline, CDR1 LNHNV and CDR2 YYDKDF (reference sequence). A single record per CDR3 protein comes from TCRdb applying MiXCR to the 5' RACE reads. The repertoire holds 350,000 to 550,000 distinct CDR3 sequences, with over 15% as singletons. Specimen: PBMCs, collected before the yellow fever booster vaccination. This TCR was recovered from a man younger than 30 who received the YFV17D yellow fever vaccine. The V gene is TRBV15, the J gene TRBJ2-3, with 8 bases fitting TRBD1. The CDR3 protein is CATSRDRGPDTQYF. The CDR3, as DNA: TGTGCCACCAGCAGAGACAGGGGGCCAGATACGCAGTATTTT.